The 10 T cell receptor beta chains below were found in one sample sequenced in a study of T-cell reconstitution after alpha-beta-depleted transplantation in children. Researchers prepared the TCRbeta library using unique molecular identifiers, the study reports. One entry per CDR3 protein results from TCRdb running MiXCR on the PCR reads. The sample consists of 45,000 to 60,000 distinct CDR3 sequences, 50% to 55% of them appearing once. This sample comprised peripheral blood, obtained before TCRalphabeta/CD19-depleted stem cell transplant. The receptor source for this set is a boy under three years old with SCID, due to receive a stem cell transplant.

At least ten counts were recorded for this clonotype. CDR3 sequence reads: CSARGLGLADYEQYF. CDR3 nucleotides: TGCAGTGCTAGAGGGTTGGGACTAGCGGATTACGAGCAGTACTTC. This chain uses TRBV20-1 with TRBJ2-7; 11 bases fit TRBD2. Trimming removed 1 base from V and 4 bases from J; junction bases left unmatched: 6. CDR1 and CDR2 (germline): DFQATT, SNEGSKA (reference sequence). CDR3 size: 15 residues.

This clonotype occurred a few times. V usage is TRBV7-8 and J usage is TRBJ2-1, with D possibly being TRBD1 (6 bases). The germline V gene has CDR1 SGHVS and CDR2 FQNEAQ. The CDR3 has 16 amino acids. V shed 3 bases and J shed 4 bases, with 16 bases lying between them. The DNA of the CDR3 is TGTGCCAGCAGCTTCTCCGGGACACTAGGATACAATGAGCAGTTCTTC. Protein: CASSFSGTLGYNEQFF.

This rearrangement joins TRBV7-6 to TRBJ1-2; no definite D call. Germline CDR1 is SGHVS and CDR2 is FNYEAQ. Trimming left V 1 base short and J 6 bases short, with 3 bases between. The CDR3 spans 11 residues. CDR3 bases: TGTGCCAGCAGCTTAGTTCATGGCTACACCTTC. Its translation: CASSLVHGYTF.

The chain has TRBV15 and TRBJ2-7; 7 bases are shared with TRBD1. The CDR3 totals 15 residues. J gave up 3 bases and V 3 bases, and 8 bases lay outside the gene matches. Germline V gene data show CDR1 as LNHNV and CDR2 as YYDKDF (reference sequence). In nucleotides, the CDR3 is TGTGCCACCAGCAGGTCAACAGGGGCGGACTACGAGCAGTACTTC. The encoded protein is CATSRSTGADYEQYF.

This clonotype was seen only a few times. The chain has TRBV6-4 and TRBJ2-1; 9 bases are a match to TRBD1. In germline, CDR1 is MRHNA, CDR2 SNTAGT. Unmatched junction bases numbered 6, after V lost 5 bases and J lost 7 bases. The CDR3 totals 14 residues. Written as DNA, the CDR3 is TGTGCCAGCAGTCCGGGACAGGGTGCGAATGAGCAGTTCTTC. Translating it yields CASSPGQGANEQFF.

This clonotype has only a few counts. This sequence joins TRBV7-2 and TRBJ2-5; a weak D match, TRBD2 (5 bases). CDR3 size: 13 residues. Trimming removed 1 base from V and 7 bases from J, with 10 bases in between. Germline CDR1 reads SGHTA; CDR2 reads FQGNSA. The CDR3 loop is CASSLGGSGTQYF. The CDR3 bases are TGTGCCAGCAGCTTAGGAGGGTCAGGGACCCAGTACTTC. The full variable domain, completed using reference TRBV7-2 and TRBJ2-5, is GAGVSQSPSNKVTEKGKDVELRCDPISGHTALYWYRQSLGQGLEFLIYFQGNSAPDKSGLPSDRFSAERTGGSVSTLTIQRTQQEDSAVYLCASSLGGSGTQYFGPGTRLLVL.

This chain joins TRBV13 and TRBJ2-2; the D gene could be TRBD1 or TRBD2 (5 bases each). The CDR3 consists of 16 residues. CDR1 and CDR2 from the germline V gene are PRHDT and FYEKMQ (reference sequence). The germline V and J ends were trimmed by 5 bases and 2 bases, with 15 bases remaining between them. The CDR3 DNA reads TGTGCCAGCAGCGACTCGGGACGGAGAAACACCGGGGAGCTGTTTTTT. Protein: CASSDSGRRNTGELFF.

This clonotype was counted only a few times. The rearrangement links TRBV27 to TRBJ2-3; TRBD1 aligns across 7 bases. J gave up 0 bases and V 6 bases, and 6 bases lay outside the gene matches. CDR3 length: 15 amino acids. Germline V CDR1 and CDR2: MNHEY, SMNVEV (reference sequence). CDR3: CASSWGQTSTDTQYF. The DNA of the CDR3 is TGTGCCAGCAGCTGGGGACAGACTAGCACAGATACGCAGTATTTT.

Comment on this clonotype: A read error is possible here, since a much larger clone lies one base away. For the CDR3, the DNA is TGCGCCAGCAGCTTTTCCGGGACAGGGGCCCACAATGAGCAGTCCTTC. This gives the protein CASSFSGTGAHNEQSF. The rearrangement joins TRBV5-1 to TRBJ2-1; the match to TRBD1 covers 10 bases. The length of the CDR3 is 16 residues. Germline values: CDR1 SGHRS, CDR2 YFSETQ.

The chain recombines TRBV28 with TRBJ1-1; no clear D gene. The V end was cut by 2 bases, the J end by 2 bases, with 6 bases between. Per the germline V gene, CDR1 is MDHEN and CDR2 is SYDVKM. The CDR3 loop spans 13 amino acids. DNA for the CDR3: TGTGCCAGCAGTTTACGGAAAAACACTGAAGCTTTCTTT. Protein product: CASSLRKNTEAFF.